The 8 T cell receptor beta chains in this list originate from one sample, sequenced in a study of T cell responses to AZD1222 COVID-19 vaccine. Profiled with immunoSEQ multiplex PCR; TCRdb holds only in-frame clones, not every one. This sample carries under 140,000 clones, less than 95% of them seen once, and the ten largest clones take 7.8%. This specimen consisted of peripheral blood, obtained on day 0 of AZD1222 vaccination. The receptors shown here come from an adult in good health.

The chain combines TRBV18 with TRBJ2-3; TRBD2 matches at 9 bases. CDR1 KGHSH and CDR2 LQKENI come from the germline V gene. The V and J ends lost 6 bases and 2 bases, in that order; junction bases with no gene match: 12. This CDR3 spans 17 amino acids. DNA of the CDR3: TGTGCCAGCTCGATGAAAGCTAGCGGGGCCCTCACAGATACGCAGTATTTT. It is translated as CASSMKASGALTDTQYF.

The chain joins TRBV29-1 to TRBJ2-3, with 12 bases matching TRBD2. Germline CDR1 is SQVTM and CDR2 is ANQGSEA. V trimming: 6 bases; J trimming: 1 base; junction bases outside the gene matches: 2. The CDR3 loop spans 14 amino acids. CDR3: CSVRTSGGTDTQYF. The DNA for the CDR3 is TGCAGCGTGAGGACTAGCGGGGGCACAGATACGCAGTATTTT.

This clone was seen a single time. The chain is built from TRBV3-1 (or the pseudogene TRBV3-2) and TRBJ2-5; TRBD1 matches at 11 bases. The CDR3 is made up of 20 amino acids. Trimming at V came to 4 bases and at J to 6 bases, leaving 22 bases not matched to a gene. Germline V gene lookup returns CDR1 LGHDT and CDR2 YNNKEL (reference sequence). Written as DNA, the CDR3 is TGTGCCAGCAGCCTACGAACTACCTTAGGACAGGGGGCTATCTTGAAGACCCAGTACTTC. Its protein is CASSLRTTLGQGAILKTQYF.

The chain couples TRBV30 to TRBJ2-7; D perhaps matches TRBD1 (6 bases). The CDR3 extends over 13 amino acids. Germline-derived CDR1 and CDR2 are GTSNPN and SVGIG (reference sequence). The germline V and J ends were trimmed by 0 bases and 2 bases, with 8 bases remaining between them. This chain's CDR3 is CAWSVQGPYEQYF. For the CDR3, the DNA is TGTGCCTGGAGTGTACAGGGTCCCTACGAGCAGTACTTC.

This rearrangement joins TRBV12-3 or TRBV12-4 to TRBJ1-1; a weak D match, TRBD1 (5 bases). This CDR3 comprises 13 residues. V dropped 5 bases and J dropped 7 bases, with 14 bases sitting between them. This CDR3 reads CASSGRGGVEAFF. CDR3 DNA sequence: TGTGCCAGCAGTGGCCGGGGGGGGGTTGAAGCTTTCTTT.

The rearrangement joins TRBV2 to TRBJ2-5; 7 bases are a match to TRBD1. CDR3 length: 11 residues. J was trimmed by 5 bases and V by 10 bases; bases with no gene match: 4. Germline V gene data show CDR1 as SNHLY and CDR2 as FYNNEI. The CDR3 sequence is CAITGVETQYF. CDR3 in DNA: TGTGCCATTACAGGGGTGGAGACCCAGTACTTC.

V usage is TRBV15 and J usage is TRBJ1-3; D is uncertain. The CDR3 runs to 14 residues. V lost 1 base and J lost 4, with 8 bases in between. CDR1 LNHNV and CDR2 YYDKDF come from the germline V gene (reference sequence). CDR3 amino acids: CATSRARRGNTIYF. The CDR3 nucleotides read TGTGCCACCAGCAGAGCGCGCAGGGGAAACACCATATATTTT. Together with reference TRBV15 and TRBJ1-3, the CDR3 gives the full variable domain: DAMVIQNPRYQVTQFGKPVTLSCSQTLNHNVMYWYQQKSSQAPKLLFHYYDKDFNNEADTPDNFQSRRPNTSFCFLDIRSPGLGDTAMYLCATSRARRGNTIYFGEGSWLTVV.

This chain connects TRBV6-5 to TRBJ2-1, with 11 bases matching TRBD2. From germline, CDR1 is MNHEY and CDR2 SVGAGI. J lost 12 bases, V lost 6 bases, and 10 bases had no gene match. This CDR3 is 14 amino acids long. In nucleotides, the CDR3 is TGTGCCAGCAGAAATAGCGGGGGGGCCCTAGGGCAGTTCTTC. It specifies CASRNSGGALGQFF.